This T cell receptor beta chain was sequenced in a study of T-cell memory formation after mild COVID-19. The CDR3 spans 14 residues. Trimming left V 4 bases short and J 1 base short, with 11 bases between. In germline, CDR1 is SGHAT, CDR2 FQDESV (reference sequence). TCRdb itself ran the 5' RACE reads through MiXCR, one entry per CDR3 protein. The sample holds roughly 70,000 distinct CDR3 sequences, 15% to 20% seen once. This receptor was obtained from an adult woman who had mild COVID-19 (a few samples of this study predate the infection). Cell type and time point are not known. Sequencing was performed on PBMCs or a T cell subset sorted from them (not recorded which). This chain connects TRBV11-1 to TRBJ2-7, with D hard to call. CDR3 region: CASSYGAGSYEQYF. DNA for the CDR3: TGTGCCAGCAGCTACGGCGCAGGTTCCTACGAGCAGTACTTC.